These 11 T cell receptor beta chains share one sample of origin, sequenced in a study of blood T cell repertoires in COVID-19 (dated by TCRdb to 2019 to 2021). Library generation was performed with the immunoSEQ multiplex PCR assay. Drawn from immuneACCESS, this table holds only the in-frame rearrangements with V and J called that TCRdb kept. Clones are partly lost; checked studies trace under half to an unresolved V gene and leave the rest unexplained. The sample data list roughly 150,000 clones, and roughly 80% of these were observed just once. The top ten clonotypes cover under 0.75% of the sample. The source material was peripheral blood. The origin of the receptors is a man in his 60s with acute or convalescent COVID-19.

This clone was observed at least ten times. The rearrangement joins TRBV4-2 to TRBJ2-7; 8 bases are a match to TRBD1. The CDR3 is made up of 14 amino acids. Germline assignment: CDR1 LGHNA and CDR2 YNFKEQ. Unmatched junction bases numbered 3, after V lost 3 bases and J lost 2 bases. The CDR3 is CASSQGTGPYEQYF. CDR3 sequence (DNA): TGTGCCAGCAGCCAGGGGACAGGCCCCTACGAGCAGTACTTC.

The rearrangement uses TRBV6-5 and TRBJ1-1, with TRBD1 matching over 9 bases. J lost 6 bases, V lost 2 bases, and 7 bases had no gene match. The CDR3 is 15 residues long. Per germline, CDR1 MNHEY and CDR2 SVGAGI. The CDR3 is CASSYPGQGRAEAFF. The CDR3 DNA reads TGTGCCAGCAGTTACCCCGGACAGGGGAGGGCTGAAGCTTTCTTT.

V usage is TRBV5-5 and J usage is TRBJ1-1; 8 bases agree with TRBD1. The germline V gene has CDR1 SGHKS and CDR2 YYEKEE (reference sequence). V was pared by 3 bases and J by 5 bases, with 6 bases of the junction left unmatched. There are 14 residues in the CDR3. The CDR3 bases are TGTGCCAGCAGCTCCCAGGGGGCCTTAACTGAAGCTTTCTTT. It encodes CASSSQGALTEAFF.

The chain couples TRBV20-1 to TRBJ2-5; 8 bases are a match to TRBD2. This CDR3 has 15 residues. Trimming cost V 3 bases and J 5 bases; bases outside gene matches: 11. Germline values: CDR1 DFQATT, CDR2 SNEGSKA (reference sequence). The DNA of the CDR3 is TGCAGTGCTAGTCCACCCCGGGGGGGCGGGGAGACCCAGTACTTC. Encoded protein: CSASPPRGGGETQYF.

V is TRBV7-6 and J is TRBJ2-3, with D perhaps TRBD2 (6 bases). CDR1 is SGHVS, CDR2 FNYEAQ, per germline. The ends were cut back, 4 bases at V and 2 bases at J, with 13 bases in the middle. The CDR3 has 15 amino acids. DNA of the CDR3: TGTGCCAGCAGCTCCGGGACTCACCTCACAGATACGCAGTATTTT. Translation: CASSSGTHLTDTQYF.

This clone was detected only a few times. The gene calls are TRBV2 and TRBJ2-3; perhaps TRBD2 as D (5 bases). Germline V gene lookup returns CDR1 SNHLY and CDR2 FYNNEI. The CDR3 length is 20 residues. V lost 5 bases, J lost 0 bases, and 27 bases lay in between. Written as DNA, the CDR3 is TGTGCCAGCAGTAGAGCAGGCGGGTGGTTTTCCTTTGTAAGCACAGATACGCAGTATTTT. This codes for CASSRAGGWFSFVSTDTQYF.

This clone appeared a few times. The gene calls are TRBV5-1 and TRBJ1-3; 9 bases align to TRBD1. The CDR3 loop spans 14 amino acids. The trim removed 7 bases at V and 1 base at J, leaving 3 bases unmatched. Germline-derived CDR1 and CDR2 are SGHRS and YFSETQ. The CDR3 DNA reads TGCGCCAGCGAACAGGGGGCGTCTGGAAACACCATATATTTT. Its protein product is CASEQGASGNTIYF.

The gene calls are TRBV30 and TRBJ2-3, with 10 positions matching TRBD1. Per the germline V gene, CDR1 is GTSNPN and CDR2 is SVGIG (reference sequence). The CDR3 loop spans 15 amino acids. V trimming: 4 bases; J trimming: 3 bases; junction bases outside the gene matches: 7. The CDR3 is CAWTTGTGETDTQYF. As DNA, the CDR3 is TGTGCCTGGACTACCGGGACAGGGGAAACAGATACGCAGTATTTT.

The chain joins TRBV6-5 to TRBJ1-2; tentatively, D is TRBD1 (5 bases). Deletions cut 5 bases from V and 4 bases from J, with 14 bases between. Germline lookup yields CDR1 MNHEY and CDR2 SVGAGI. The CDR3 length is 14 residues. For the CDR3, the DNA is TGTGCCAGCAGTAACACCCAGGGAACCTATGGCTACACCTTC. This translates into CASSNTQGTYGYTF.

V usage is TRBV29-1 and J usage is TRBJ2-1, with 9 bases lining up with TRBD2. V trimming: 5 bases; J trimming: 7 bases; junction bases outside the gene matches: 9. From germline, CDR1 is SQVTM and CDR2 ANQGSEA. The CDR3 runs 14 residues. Here the CDR3 reads CSVKPSGNANEQFF. The CDR3 DNA sequence: TGCAGCGTTAAGCCTAGCGGGAACGCGAATGAGCAGTTCTTC.

The rearrangement uses TRBV18 and TRBJ2-1; weak D call: TRBD2 (8 bases). Trimming took off 10 bases at V and 7 bases at J, with 26 bases between the two ends. CDR3 length equals 16 residues. Germline V gene sequence: CDR1 KGHSH, CDR2 LQKENI. The CDR3 loop is CATPWGTAGAGNEQFF. The DNA for the CDR3 is TGTGCCACTCCCTGGGGGACAGCGGGGGCCGGAAATGAGCAGTTCTTC.